This TCR beta chain was sequenced for a study of CD8 T cells in ankylosing spondylitis. The germline V gene has CDR1 MRHNA and CDR2 SNTAGT. With 6 bases clipped from V and 2 bases from J, the junction kept 3 bases outside the gene matches. This CDR3 spans 14 amino acids. TCRdb passed the 5' RACE reads through MiXCR, listing each CDR3 protein once. This sample has around 180,000 distinct CDR3 sequences, with approximately 18% found just once. The J gene is TRBJ2-3, the V gene TRBV6-4, with 9 nucleotides matching TRBD1. The sample comprised blood, either unsorted or a sorted T cell fraction (not recorded which). The source of this sequence is a male donor aged 10-35 years with ankylosing spondylitis or in good health (not recorded which). CDR3: CASRGDRVTDTQYF. The CDR3, as DNA: TGTGCCAGCAGGGGGGACAGGGTCACAGATACGCAGTATTTT.